Below are 2 T cell receptor beta chains sequenced from a single sample in a study of blood T cell repertoires in COVID-19. Method: immunoSEQ multiplex PCR; TCRdb's copy keeps in-frame clones and lacks some. This table has some 340,000 clones, 75% to 90% appearing once. The sequenced material came from peripheral blood. These TCRs come from a woman in her late teens or twenties with acute or convalescent COVID-19.

The table lists this clone with many counts. The chain combines TRBV29-1 with TRBJ1-5, with D possibly being TRBD1 (6 bases). Germline CDR1 and CDR2: SQVTM and ANQGSEA. V was shortened by 0 bases and J by 11 bases, with 14 bases between the two germline ends. The CDR3 is made up of 13 amino acids. CDR3 in amino acids: CSVEDDRTKAQHF. In DNA, the CDR3 is TGCAGCGTTGAAGATGACAGGACGAAGGCCCAGCATTTT.

The chain links TRBV30 to TRBJ1-2; the D gene is possibly TRBD1 (6 bases). This CDR3 has 13 amino acids. V lost 0 bases and J 4 bases, leaving 9 bases between the germline ends. The germline V gene encodes CDR1 GTSNPN and CDR2 SVGIG (reference sequence). DNA for the CDR3: TGTGCCTGGAGTGTTGCGGGGGCCTATGGCTACACCTTC. It translates to CAWSVAGAYGYTF. The variable domain in full, completed from reference TRBV30 and TRBJ1-2, reads SQTIHQWPATLVQPVGSPLSLECTVEGTSNPNLYWYRQAAGRGLQLLFYSVGIGQISSEVPQNLSASRPQDRQFILSSKKLLLSDSGFYLCAWSVAGAYGYTFGSGTRLTVV.